This passage covers 21 T cell receptor beta chains from one sample sequenced in a study of molecular identifiers for immune sequencing clone quantification (dated by TCRdb to the late 2010s). The library was prepared using PCR. For sequencing, a NextSeq 500 was employed. TCRdb trimmed the raw reads at Q25, called clones with MiXCR and kept productive beta chains. When rows share a CDR3 protein, they turn into one entry using the most common DNA and genes. The sample table lists 80,000 to 100,000 distinct CDR3 sequences, 24% of them with a count of one. 0.85% to 0.95% of the sample is taken by the ten largest. The sequencing sample was made of naive CD8+ T cells from blood, with Jurkat cell RNA spiked in. The cell subset or site label for this specimen denotes: FACS-sorted CD8+CD4-CCR7+CD45RA+ naive T cells. The receptors originated from a human donor in good health. Some libraries in this study had Jurkat cell RNA spiked in.

This clonotype has a count of ten or more. CDR3 DNA: TGTGCCACCAGGCCCTTGGTGTTAGCAGAGACCCAGTACTTC. Protein: CATRPLVLAETQYF. J is TRBJ2-5 and V is TRBV15; no reliable D call. The CDR3 runs 14 residues. Looked up from germline, CDR1 is LNHNV and CDR2 is YYDKDF (reference sequence). Trimming took off 6 bases at V and 4 bases at J, with 15 bases between the two ends.

This clonotype was seen only once. V is TRBV9 and J is TRBJ2-2, with D unresolved. CDR3 length: 13 residues. V lost 2 bases and J 5 bases, leaving 7 bases between the germline ends. Germline V gene lookup returns CDR1 SGDLS and CDR2 YYNGEE. CDR3 sequence: CASSVGGTGELFF. The CDR3 DNA is TGTGCCAGCAGCGTGGGTGGTACCGGGGAGCTGTTTTTT.

This clonotype came up many times. The chain carries TRBV6-5 and TRBJ1-1; weak D call: TRBD1 (6 bases). Trimming pared 3 bases from V and 4 bases from J, leaving 12 bases between. The CDR3 runs to 14 residues. Germline assignment: CDR1 MNHEY and CDR2 SVGAGI. DNA for the CDR3: TGTGCCAGCAGTTATCAAGGGGGGAGCACTGAAGCTTTCTTT. Protein product: CASSYQGGSTEAFF.

This clonotype came up once. Just one base apart from a much larger clone, this may be a read error. This likely comes from a read error, as the CDR3 has no conserved phenylalanine or tryptophan at its end. The chain has TRBV7-9 and TRBJ1-5; D gene unclear. The CDR3 spans 13 residues. The germline V and J ends were trimmed by 1 base and 1 base, with 2 bases remaining between them. Looked up from germline, CDR1 is SEHNR and CDR2 is FQNEAQ (reference sequence). The CDR3 DNA reads as TGTGCCAGCAGCTTAGACAGCAATCAGCCCCAGCATGTT. Its protein is CASSLDSNQPQHV.

Only a few counts were recorded for this clonotype. Just one base apart from a much larger clone, this may be a read error. This sequence joins TRBV5-1 and TRBJ2-5; TRBD2 matches at 7 bases. The germline V gene has CDR1 SGHRS and CDR2 YFSETQ. The ends lost 7 bases at V and 5 bases at J; junction bases unmatched: 17. The CDR3 is 16 residues long. CDR3 protein: CASFLGVNGGFETQYF. CDR3 bases: TGCGCCAGCTTCCTTGGTGTGAACGGGGGGTTCGAGACCCAGTACTTC.

This clonotype appeared many times. The chain employs TRBV4-3 and TRBJ2-1; D gene uncertain. The CDR3 totals 18 residues. Germline loops: CDR1 LGHNA, CDR2 YSLEER. Trimming took 0 bases from V and 3 from J, leaving 18 bases between them. The CDR3, as DNA: TGCGCCAGCAGCCAAGAAGCGCTCCTCGGGCAGAGCTACAATGAGCAGTTCTTC. It encodes CASSQEALLGQSYNEQFF.

In its sample, this clonotype was seen once. The chain links TRBV20-1 to TRBJ1-1; D might be TRBD1 (6 bases). The CDR3 sequence is 21 residues long. From germline, CDR1 is DFQATT and CDR2 SNEGSKA (reference sequence). With 5 bases removed from V and 1 base from J, the gap between germline ends came to 35 bases. DNA for the CDR3: TGCAGTGCTGGAAGCCGGGGGGGCCTACGCCCGGACCCTTACCCGAACACTGAAGCTTTCTTT. It codes for CSAGSRGGLRPDPYPNTEAFF.

Comments on this clonotype: A read error is possible here, since a much larger clone lies one base away. The rearrangement links TRBV7-9 to TRBJ2-3, with a tentative D call TRBD2 (6 bases). Germline CDR1 and CDR2: SEHNR and FQNEAQ (reference sequence). This CDR3 has 15 residues. DNA of the CDR3: TGTGCCAGCAGCCACTTTGAGGAGGGCACAGATCCGCAGTATTTT. This gives the protein CASSHFEEGTDPQYF.

Details on this clonotype: Possible read error: a much larger clone is one base away. In nucleotides, the CDR3 is TGTGCCAGCAGGACGACGACCGACAGGCAAGAGACCCACTACTTC. Translating it yields CASRTTTDRQETHYF. This chain joins TRBV11-2 and TRBJ2-5, with D possibly being TRBD1 (6 bases). The CDR3 runs 15 residues. From germline, CDR1 is SGHAT and CDR2 FQNNGV. The complete variable domain, with remaining parts taken from reference TRBV11-2 and TRBJ2-5, reads EAGVAQSPRYKIIEKRQSVAFWCNPISGHATLYWYQQILGQGPKLLIQFQNNGVVDDSQLPKDRFSAERLKGVDSTLKIQPAKLEDSAVYLCASRTTTDRQETHYFGPGTRLLVL.

As for this clonotype: Being one base from a much bigger clone, this may be a read error. The rearrangement joins TRBV3-1 to TRBJ1-3; weak D call: TRBD1 (6 bases). The V gene's germline CDR1 is LGHDT and CDR2 YNNKEL (reference sequence). The CDR3 runs 14 residues. In DNA, the CDR3 is TGTACCAGCAGCCAAGGGACACCAGGAAACACCATATATTTT. Amino acid sequence: CTSSQGTPGNTIYF.

In this sample, this clonotype turned up many times. This sequence joins TRBV19 and TRBJ2-5, with a possible D match to TRBD1 (6 bases). Germline V gene data show CDR1 as LNHDA and CDR2 as SQIVND (reference sequence). The V gene lost 7 bases and the J gene lost 5 bases, with 17 bases spanning the gap. CDR3 size: 14 residues. CDR3 in DNA: TGTGCCAGTATGGGAACAGGGATGGTGGAGACCCAGTACTTC. Translation gives CASMGTGMVETQYF.

The sample holds many counts of this clonotype. The gene calls are TRBV19 and TRBJ1-5; the D gene is possibly TRBD1 (5 bases). Deletions cut 3 bases from V and 4 bases from J, with 13 bases between. The CDR3 sequence is 15 residues long. The germline gives CDR1 LNHDA, CDR2 SQIVND (reference sequence). In DNA, the CDR3 is TGTGCCAGTAGTATCCAGGGTAGTGCAAATCAGCCCCAGCATTTT. Translation gives CASSIQGSANQPQHF.

Many counts were recorded for this clonotype. The chain carries TRBV4-3 and TRBJ2-3; 15 bases align to TRBD2. The CDR3 is 17 amino acids. Germline V gene data show CDR1 as LGHNA and CDR2 as YSLEER. V lost 0 bases and J lost 7; bases outside the gene matches: 5. As DNA, the CDR3 is TGCGCCAGCAGCCAAGATGGACTAGCGGGGGGGCCGCATACGCAGTATTTT. Translated: CASSQDGLAGGPHTQYF.

This clonotype was seen at least ten times. V usage is TRBV3-1 and J usage is TRBJ2-1; 10 bases are shared with TRBD2. The V gene end was trimmed by 1 base and the J gene end by 4 bases; junction bases not matched to a gene: 4. Germline V gene lookup returns CDR1 LGHDT and CDR2 YNNKEL (reference sequence). The length of the CDR3 is 16 residues. Written as DNA, the CDR3 is TGTGCCAGCAGCCAAGTACTAGCGGGGAAGTACAATGAGCAGTTCTTC. It yields the protein CASSQVLAGKYNEQFF.

The rearrangement links TRBV6-2 or TRBV6-3 to TRBJ1-5; unclear D gene. The CDR3 covers 12 residues. V was clipped by 2 bases and J by 6 bases, with 5 bases between them. Germline V gives CDR1 MNHEY, CDR2 SVGEGT. CDR3 amino acids: CASSYGGQPQHF. CDR3 DNA sequence: TGTGCCAGCAGTTACGGTGGTCAGCCCCAGCATTTT.

In its sample, this clonotype was seen many times. The CDR3 nucleotides are TGTGCCAGCAGTTACGAGGTGGGGGGAACAGATACGCAGTATTTT. This gives the protein CASSYEVGGTDTQYF. The genes are TRBV6-5 and TRBJ2-3; a possible D gene is TRBD2 (6 bases). The V end lost 2 bases, the J end lost 3 bases, and 12 bases lay between the germline ends. This CDR3 comprises 15 residues. Germline loops: CDR1 MNHEY, CDR2 SVGAGI.

This clonotype was seen only a few times. The V and J genes are TRBV13 and TRBJ2-5; perhaps TRBD2 as D (5 bases). Trimming removed 4 bases from V and 1 base from J, with 13 bases in between. Germline V lookup: CDR1 PRHDT, CDR2 FYEKMQ (reference sequence). This CDR3 contains 15 residues. The CDR3 DNA sequence: TGTGCCAGCAGCTCGACTTCGGGGTCCCAAGAGACCCAGTACTTC. Translated, it gives CASSSTSGSQETQYF.

J is TRBJ2-7 and V is TRBV25-1; D gene ambiguous. Germline assignment: CDR1 MGHDK and CDR2 SYGVNS. There are 14 residues in the CDR3. The ends were cut back, 3 bases at V and 3 bases at J, with 12 bases in the middle. The DNA of the CDR3 is TGTGCCAGCAGTGAGCCTCATTCCTACTACGAGCAGTACTTC. This translates into CASSEPHSYYEQYF.

The sample holds many counts of this clonotype. The rearrangement joins TRBV18 to TRBJ2-2; possible D gene TRBD2, 6 bases. CDR3 length: 15 residues. The V end was cut by 1 base, the J end by 4 bases, with 10 bases between. Germline V gene lookup returns CDR1 KGHSH and CDR2 LQKENI. This CDR3 is CASSPRTGVTGELFF. CDR3 nucleotides: TGTGCCAGCTCACCACGTACGGGAGTCACCGGGGAGCTGTTTTTT. Together with reference TRBV18 and TRBJ2-2, the CDR3 gives the full variable domain: NAGVMQNPRHLVRRRGQEARLRCSPMKGHSHVYWYRQLPEEGLKFMVYLQKENIIDESGMPKERFSAEFPKEGPSILRIQQVVRGDSAAYFCASSPRTGVTGELFFGEGSRLTVL.

The chain uses TRBV7-9 and TRBJ2-4; a possible D gene is TRBD2 (5 bases). Trimming stripped 5 bases from V and 3 bases from J, with 17 bases between. CDR3 length: 16 amino acids. The germline V gene encodes CDR1 SEHNR and CDR2 FQNEAQ (reference sequence). The CDR3 here is CASSRRTGGDKNIQYF. The CDR3 DNA follows: TGTGCCAGCAGCCGGAGGACGGGCGGTGACAAAAACATTCAGTACTTC.

The sample holds many counts of this clonotype. V gene TRBV4-3 combines with J gene TRBJ1-5, with D maybe TRBD1 (5 bases). Trimming took 0 bases from V and 6 from J, leaving 12 bases between them. The CDR3 totals 15 residues. Germline loops: CDR1 LGHNA, CDR2 YSLEER. CDR3 DNA: TGCGCCAGCAGCCAAGATCGAGGGGCGGGTCAGCCCCAGCATTTT. This gives the protein CASSQDRGAGQPQHF.